These 11 T cell receptor beta chains originate from one sample sequenced in a study of neurological immune-mediated disorders. Each CDR3 protein is one row after TCRdb ran MiXCR on the 5' RACE reads. The sample has 40,000 or so distinct CDR3 sequences; almost 7.5% are singletons. The sequencing input was PBMCs. The receptor set was obtained from a woman aged 40 to 49 in good health.

This clonotype was recorded many times. This chain joins TRBV25-1 and TRBJ1-2; D is undetermined. Germline lookup yields CDR1 MGHDK and CDR2 SYGVNS. The CDR3 consists of 16 residues. V dropped 1 base and J dropped 4 bases, with 16 bases sitting between them. As DNA, the CDR3 is TGTGCCAGCAGTGAATCGTCTGTGGGGAGCAGCTATGGCTACACCTTC. Translating gives CASSESSVGSSYGYTF.

This clonotype has ten or more counts. This chain connects TRBV20-1 to TRBJ2-3, with 10 bases lining up with TRBD2. The germline V gene encodes CDR1 DFQATT and CDR2 SNEGSKA (reference sequence). This CDR3 region has 15 residues. J lost 0 bases, V lost 5 bases, and 5 bases had no gene match. CDR3 in DNA: TGCAGTGCTTCGCCGACTAGCGGGAGCACAGATACGCAGTATTTT. Its translation is CSASPTSGSTDTQYF.

This clonotype has ten or more counts. This chain joins TRBV24-1 and TRBJ2-1, with 7 positions matching TRBD1. This CDR3 has 15 amino acids. CDR1 is KGHDR, CDR2 SFDVKD, per germline. After removal of 4 bases from V and 7 bases from J, the junction contained 9 bases not matched to a gene. The CDR3 coding sequence is TGTGCCACCAGTGACTCAAGGGGGCTATGGAATGAGCAGTTCTTC. It yields the protein CATSDSRGLWNEQFF.

This clonotype showed up many times. The chain has TRBV20-1 and TRBJ1-2; D is ambiguous. Germline CDR1 and CDR2: DFQATT and SNEGSKA (reference sequence). V gave up 1 base and J gave up 4 bases, with 13 bases separating them. This CDR3 is built from 14 residues. Here the CDR3 DNA reads TGCAGTGCTAGAGGGAGGGCCTCCTTCTATGGCTACACCTTC. This translates into CSARGRASFYGYTF.

This clonotype was seen repeatedly, ten times or more. The chain links TRBV18 to TRBJ1-2; D unresolved. Trimming pared 3 bases from V and 0 bases from J, leaving 14 bases between. Germline V gene sequence: CDR1 KGHSH, CDR2 LQKENI. The CDR3 has 16 residues. In nucleotides, the CDR3 is TGTGCCAGCTCACCCCAAGACGGGAAAGCTAACTATGGCTACACCTTC. Encoded protein: CASSPQDGKANYGYTF.

This clonotype has at least ten counts. The chain recombines TRBV11-1 with TRBJ2-7; 8 bases are a match to TRBD1. Germline V CDR1 and CDR2: SGHAT, FQDESV (reference sequence). Losses at the gene ends were 4 bases for V and 4 bases for J; bases not matched to a gene: 6. The CDR3 sequence is 14 residues long. This chain's CDR3 is CASSSQTGAYEQYF. CDR3 DNA sequence: TGTGCCAGCAGCTCGCAGACAGGGGCATACGAGCAGTACTTC.

This clonotype has a count of ten or more. The rearrangement links TRBV5-1 to TRBJ1-1; perhaps TRBD1 as D (5 bases). Per the germline V gene, CDR1 is SGHRS and CDR2 is YFSETQ. The CDR3 has 15 residues. V gave up 0 bases and J gave up 0 bases, with 9 bases separating them. The CDR3 bases are TGCGCCAGCAGCTTGGAGGGGAGGATGAACACTGAAGCTTTCTTT. Translated, it gives CASSLEGRMNTEAFF.

In this sample, this clonotype turned up many times. The chain couples TRBV12-3 or TRBV12-4 to TRBJ2-2, with a tentative D call TRBD2 (5 bases). Trimming took off 5 bases at V and 4 bases at J, with 14 bases between the two ends. The CDR3 length is 15 residues. CDR3 sequence: CASSPGLAGTGELFF. Written as DNA, the CDR3 is TGTGCCAGCAGTCCCGGTCTAGCTGGCACCGGGGAGCTGTTTTTT.

This clonotype came up many times. The chain couples TRBV5-1 to TRBJ1-1; 7 bases agree with TRBD1. This CDR3 comprises 15 residues. Germline loops: CDR1 SGHRS, CDR2 YFSETQ. Trimming removed 4 bases from V and 6 bases from J; junction bases left unmatched: 12. This CDR3 is CASSPRDRGIPEAFF. Written as DNA, the CDR3 is TGCGCCAGCAGCCCTAGGGACAGAGGGATACCTGAAGCTTTCTTT.

This clonotype was detected ten times or more. The genes are TRBV5-1 and TRBJ2-1, with 10 nucleotides matching TRBD2. With V trimmed by 4 bases and J by 7 bases, 11 bases remained unmatched. Per the germline V gene, CDR1 is SGHRS and CDR2 is YFSETQ. The CDR3 loop spans 16 amino acids. Written as DNA, the CDR3 is TGCGCCAGCAGCGGACCGGGACTAGCGTTGGGTAATGAGCAGTTCTTC. It is translated as CASSGPGLALGNEQFF.

This clonotype was seen repeatedly, ten times or more. The chain uses TRBV28 and TRBJ2-7; D gene uncertain. V was cut by 2 bases and J by 2 bases, with 10 bases left in between. Germline V gene sequence: CDR1 MDHEN, CDR2 SYDVKM. This CDR3 region has 14 residues. The CDR3 is CASSLELGTYEQYF. CDR3 coding DNA: TGTGCCAGCAGTTTAGAACTGGGGACCTACGAGCAGTACTTC.